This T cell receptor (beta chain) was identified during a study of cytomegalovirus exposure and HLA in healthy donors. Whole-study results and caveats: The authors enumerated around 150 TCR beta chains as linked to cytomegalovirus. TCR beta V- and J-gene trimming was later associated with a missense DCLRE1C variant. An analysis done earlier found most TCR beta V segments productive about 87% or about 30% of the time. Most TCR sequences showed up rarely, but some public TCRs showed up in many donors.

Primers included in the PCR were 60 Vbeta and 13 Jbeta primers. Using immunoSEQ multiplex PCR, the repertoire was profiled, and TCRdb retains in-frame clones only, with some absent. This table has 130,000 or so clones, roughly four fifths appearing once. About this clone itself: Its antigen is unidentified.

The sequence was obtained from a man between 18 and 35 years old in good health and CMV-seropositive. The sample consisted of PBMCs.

The CDR3 region has the DNA TGTGCCAGCAGTCGCCAGGGCAGCAATCAGCCCCAGCATTTT. Amino acid sequence: CASSRQGSNQPQHF. The V gene is TRBV7-6, the J gene TRBJ1-5; the D gene is possibly TRBD1 (5 bases). The V end lost 6 bases, the J end lost 1 base, and 10 bases lay between the germline ends. The CDR3 runs to 14 residues. Per the germline V gene, CDR1 is SGHVS and CDR2 is FNYEAQ.